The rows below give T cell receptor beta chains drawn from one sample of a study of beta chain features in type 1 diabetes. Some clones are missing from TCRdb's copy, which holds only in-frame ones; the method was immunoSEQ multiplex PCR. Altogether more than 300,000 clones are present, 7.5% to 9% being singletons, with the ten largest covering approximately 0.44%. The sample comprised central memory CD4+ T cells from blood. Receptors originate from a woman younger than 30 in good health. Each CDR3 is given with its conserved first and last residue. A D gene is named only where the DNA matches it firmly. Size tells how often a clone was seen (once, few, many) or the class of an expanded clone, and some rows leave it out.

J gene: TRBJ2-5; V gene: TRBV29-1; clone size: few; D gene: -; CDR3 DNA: TGCCGCGTGGGTGGGGGCCTGGGGGGCTGGGAGACCCAGTACTTC; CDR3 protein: CRVGGGLGGWETQYF
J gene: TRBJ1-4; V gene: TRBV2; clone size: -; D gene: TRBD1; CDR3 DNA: TGTGCCAGCACTTTGGGACAGTGGAATGAAAAACTGTTTTTT; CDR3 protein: CASTLGQWNEKLFF
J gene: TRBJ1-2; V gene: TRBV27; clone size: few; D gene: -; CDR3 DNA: TGTGCCAGCAGTGCATCGGATGCGAGCTATGGCTACACCTTC; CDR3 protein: CASSASDASYGYTF
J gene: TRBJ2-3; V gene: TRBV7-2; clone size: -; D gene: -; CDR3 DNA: TGTGCCAGCAGCCCCACAGGGGATACGCAGTATTTT; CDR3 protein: CASSPTGDTQYF
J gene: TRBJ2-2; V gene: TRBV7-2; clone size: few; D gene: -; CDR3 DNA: TGTGCCAGCAGCCGGGTCGGAAACACCGGGGAGCTGTTTTTT; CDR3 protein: CASSRVGNTGELFF
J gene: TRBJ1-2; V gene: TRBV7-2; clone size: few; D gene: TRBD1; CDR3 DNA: TGTGCCAGCAGCGTGGACAGGGGCTATGGCTACACCTTC; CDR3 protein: CASSVDRGYGYTF
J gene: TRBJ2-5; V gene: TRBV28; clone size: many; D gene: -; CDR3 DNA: TGTGCCAGCAGACCGACGTTCCAAGAGACCCAGTACTTC; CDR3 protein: CASRPTFQETQYF
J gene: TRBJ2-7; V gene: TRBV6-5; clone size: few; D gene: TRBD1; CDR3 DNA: TGTGCCAGCAGTTACGACAGGGGGCTGTCCTACGAGCAGTACTTC; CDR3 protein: CASSYDRGLSYEQYF
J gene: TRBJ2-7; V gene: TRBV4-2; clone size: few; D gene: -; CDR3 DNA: TGTGCCAGCAGCCAAGACCTCGGAGTCATCTCCTACGAGCAGTACTTC; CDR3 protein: CASSQDLGVISYEQYF
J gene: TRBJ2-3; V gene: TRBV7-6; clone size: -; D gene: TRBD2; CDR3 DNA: TGTGCCAGCAGCCCAGCGGGAGGTTCGGTAGATACGCAGTATTTT; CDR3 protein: CASSPAGGSVDTQYF
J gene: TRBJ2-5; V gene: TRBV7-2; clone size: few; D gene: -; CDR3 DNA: TGTGCCAGCAGCTTAGTAATGGGGGTGAGGGAGACCCAGTACTTC; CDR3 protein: CASSLVMGVRETQYF
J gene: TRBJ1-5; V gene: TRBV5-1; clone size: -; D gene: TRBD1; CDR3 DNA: TGCGCCAGCAGCCCGCCGGGACAGAAAATTTTAAGGGATCAGCCCCAGCATTTT; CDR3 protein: CASSPPGQKILRDQPQHF
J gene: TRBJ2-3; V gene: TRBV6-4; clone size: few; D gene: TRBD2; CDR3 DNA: TGCGCCAGCAGTGAGCGGGAGACAGATACGCAGTATTTT; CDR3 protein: CASSERETDTQYF
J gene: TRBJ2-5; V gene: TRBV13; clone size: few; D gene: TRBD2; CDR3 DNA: TGTGCCAGCAGCTTAAGACTAGCCGGCCAAGAGACCCAGTACTTC; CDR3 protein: CASSLRLAGQETQYF
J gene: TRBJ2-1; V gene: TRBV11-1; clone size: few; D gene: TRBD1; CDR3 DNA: TGTGCCAGCAGCCGGGACAGGGTTCATGAGCAGTTCTTC; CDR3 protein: CASSRDRVHEQFF
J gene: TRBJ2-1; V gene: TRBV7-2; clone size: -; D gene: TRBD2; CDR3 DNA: TGTGCCAGCAGCAGGGGGGGACTAGCTCGGATTAATGAGCAGTTCTTC; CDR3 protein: CASSRGGLARINEQFF
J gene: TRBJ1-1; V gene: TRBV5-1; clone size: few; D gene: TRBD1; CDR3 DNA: TGCGCCAGCAGTTCAGACAGGGCATTTGAAGCTTTCTTT; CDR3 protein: CASSSDRAFEAFF
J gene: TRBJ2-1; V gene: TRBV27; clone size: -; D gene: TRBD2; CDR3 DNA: TGTGCCAGCAGACCAATCCGGACTAGCGGGAGTGTGAATGAGCAGTTCTTC; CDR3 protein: CASRPIRTSGSVNEQFF
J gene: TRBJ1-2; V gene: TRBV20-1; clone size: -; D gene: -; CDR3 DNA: TGCAGTGCTCAACAGGTCTATGGCTACACCTTC; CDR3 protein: CSAQQVYGYTF
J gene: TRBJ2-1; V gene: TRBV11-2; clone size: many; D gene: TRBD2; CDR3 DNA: TGTGCCAGCAGCTTCAGACTAGCGGGCATTTACAATGAGCAGTTCTTC; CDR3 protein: CASSFRLAGIYNEQFF
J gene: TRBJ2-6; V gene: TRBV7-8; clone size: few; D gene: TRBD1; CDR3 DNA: TGTGCCAGCAGCCTAGGGGGCGCTGGGGCCAACGTCCTGACTTTC; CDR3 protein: CASSLGGAGANVLTF
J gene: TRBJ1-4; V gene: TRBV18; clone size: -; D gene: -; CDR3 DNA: TGTGCCAGCACACAGCTGGGAGGTGAAAAACTGTTTTTT; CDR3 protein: CASTQLGGEKLFF
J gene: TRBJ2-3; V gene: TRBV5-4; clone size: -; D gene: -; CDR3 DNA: TGTGCCAGCAGCTTGGCCTGGGGGAGGAGTACAGATACGCAGTATTTT; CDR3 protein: CASSLAWGRSTDTQYF
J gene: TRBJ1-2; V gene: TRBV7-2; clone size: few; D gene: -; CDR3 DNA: TGTGCCAGCAGCTTAGGTTTGGACTATGGCTACACCTTC; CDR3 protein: CASSLGLDYGYTF
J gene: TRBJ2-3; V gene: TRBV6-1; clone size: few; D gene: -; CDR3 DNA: TGTGCCAGCAGTGAAGCGGCTGGGAGAGATACGCAGTATTTT; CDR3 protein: CASSEAAGRDTQYF
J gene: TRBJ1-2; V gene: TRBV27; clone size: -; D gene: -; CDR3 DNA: TGTGCCAGCAGTGATCAGGGGCCCCCCTATGGCTACACCTTC; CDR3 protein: CASSDQGPPYGYTF
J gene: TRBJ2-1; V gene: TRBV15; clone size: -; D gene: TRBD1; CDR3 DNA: TGTGCCACCAGCTCTCGACAGGGTCGCAATGAGCAGTTCTTC; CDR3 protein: CATSSRQGRNEQFF
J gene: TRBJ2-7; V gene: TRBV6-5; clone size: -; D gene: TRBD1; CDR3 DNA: TGTGCCAGCAGTTACTCGTTGGACAGGGCCACCTACGAGCAGTACTTC; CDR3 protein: CASSYSLDRATYEQYF
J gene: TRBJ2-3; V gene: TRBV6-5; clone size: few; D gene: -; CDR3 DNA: TGTGCCAGCAGCCTTGGACCGACAGGACTTAATACGCAGTATTTT; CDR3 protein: CASSLGPTGLNTQYF
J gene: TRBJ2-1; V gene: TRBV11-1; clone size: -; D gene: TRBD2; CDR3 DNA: TGTGCCAGCAGCTCGACTAGCGGGAGGGCTCATGAGCAGTTCTTC; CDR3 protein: CASSSTSGRAHEQFF
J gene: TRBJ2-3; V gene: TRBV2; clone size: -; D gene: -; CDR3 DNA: TGTGCCAGCAGTGATAGCGGTTATACGCAGTATTTT; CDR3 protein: CASSDSGYTQYF
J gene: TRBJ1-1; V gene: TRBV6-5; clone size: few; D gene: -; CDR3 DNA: TGTGCCAGCAGGAAACAGGGAGTCGGTGAAGCTTTCTTT; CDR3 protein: CASRKQGVGEAFF
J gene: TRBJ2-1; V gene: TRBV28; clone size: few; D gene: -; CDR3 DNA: TGTGCCAGCAGAAGAAGCTCCTACAATGAGCAGTTCTTC; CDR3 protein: CASRRSSYNEQFF
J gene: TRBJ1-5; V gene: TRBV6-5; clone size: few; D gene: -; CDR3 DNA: TGTGCCAGCAGTTACTTTCGGGGGCGGCCCCAGCATTTT; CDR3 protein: CASSYFRGRPQHF
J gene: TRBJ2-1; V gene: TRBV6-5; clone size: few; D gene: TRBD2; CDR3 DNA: TGTGCCAGCAGGGGTCGGGCTAGCGGGAACAATGAGCAGTTCTTC; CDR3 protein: CASRGRASGNNEQFF